Following are 21 T cell receptor beta chains from one sample sequenced in a study of CD8+CD57+ T cells in acquired aplastic anemia. TCR beta VDJ and CDR3 profiles were obtained from a genomic DNA template. TCRdb analysed the reads with MiXCR anew, one entry per CDR3 protein. The sample yields around 200,000 distinct CDR3 sequences, under 65% seen once. Sequencing was done on a sample of sorted CD4+, CD8+, or CD8+CD57+ T cells (not recorded which) from PBMCs. The source is a human donor in good health.

This clonotype was seen repeatedly, ten times or more. The rearrangement uses TRBV5-1 and TRBJ2-7; possible D gene TRBD2, 5 bases. Trimming left V 5 bases short and J 7 bases short, with 22 bases between. Germline loops: CDR1 SGHRS, CDR2 YFSETQ. The CDR3 has 15 residues. As DNA, the CDR3 is TGCGCCAGCAGTTACACCGGGATCAACTTTGGGGAGCAGTACTTC. It translates to CASSYTGINFGEQYF.

The genes are TRBV19 and TRBJ1-2; D may be TRBD1 (5 bases). Germline V CDR1 and CDR2: LNHDA, SQIVND (reference sequence). Trimming shortened V by 5 bases and J by 5 bases, and 15 bases separated the two germline ends. This CDR3 has 14 amino acids. The CDR3 DNA sequence: TGTGCCAGTAGTGGTGGACACCTTGGGTATGGCTACACCTTC. The encoded protein is CASSGGHLGYGYTF.

This clonotype was recorded many times. This sequence joins TRBV3-1 and TRBJ2-7; 9 bases line up with TRBD1. Trimming removed 3 bases from V and 3 bases from J; junction bases left unmatched: 6. Germline CDR1 is LGHDT and CDR2 is YNNKEL (reference sequence). The CDR3 consists of 15 residues. In nucleotides, the CDR3 is TGTGCCAGCAGCCACGGGACAGGGACGAACTACGAGCAGTACTTC. It yields the protein CASSHGTGTNYEQYF.

This sequence joins TRBV4-1 and TRBJ2-7, with 9 bases that match TRBD2. The junction had 16 bases not matched to a gene; V was cut back by 4 bases and J by 0 bases. The V gene's germline CDR1 is MGHRA and CDR2 YSYEKL. The CDR3 totals 19 residues. The CDR3 bases are TGCGCCAGCAGCCTTATAGGTACAGCTAGCGGGGCGCTCTCCTACGAGCAGTACTTC. Protein product: CASSLIGTASGALSYEQYF.

This clonotype was recorded at least ten times. This chain connects TRBV5-6 to TRBJ2-2; D ambiguous. The CDR3 has 15 amino acids. Germline CDR1 is SGHDT and CDR2 is YYEEEE. V lost 0 bases to trimming and J lost 1 base, with 7 bases between them. The CDR3 nucleotides are TGTGCCAGCAGCTTGGAGCCTAGGAACACCGGGGAGCTGTTTTTT. Translated, it gives CASSLEPRNTGELFF.

This chain uses TRBV7-2 with TRBJ2-1, with 9 bases fitting TRBD2. The V gene's germline CDR1 is SGHTA and CDR2 FQGNSA. This CDR3 is built from 15 residues. The junction had 6 bases not matched to a gene; V was cut back by 1 base and J by 8 bases. The CDR3 sequence is CASSLVSGREDEQFF. Written as DNA, the CDR3 is TGTGCCAGCAGCTTAGTTAGCGGGAGAGAAGATGAGCAGTTCTTC.

The CDR3 nucleotides are TGTGCCACCCGGGGCGGGGGGATCTCCTACGAGCAGTACTTC. Encoded protein: CATRGGGISYEQYF. The J gene is TRBJ2-7, the V gene TRBV10-3, with TRBD2 matching 8 bases. The CDR3 loop spans 14 amino acids. The V gene's germline CDR1 is ENHRY and CDR2 SYGVKD. With 10 bases clipped from V and 0 bases from J, the junction kept 8 bases outside the gene matches.

The chain uses TRBV19 and TRBJ1-5, with 9 bases lining up with TRBD1. V lost 5 bases, J lost 7 bases, and 9 bases stayed unmatched. Germline loops: CDR1 LNHDA, CDR2 SQIVND (reference sequence). CDR3 size: 15 residues. The CDR3 here is CASSQQGAPSQPQHF. CDR3 nucleotides: TGTGCCAGTAGTCAACAGGGGGCCCCTTCCCAGCCCCAGCATTTT.

This sequence joins TRBV7-2 and TRBJ2-1; 9 bases are shared with TRBD2. V trimming: 1 base; J trimming: 2 bases; junction bases outside the gene matches: 0. CDR1 is SGHTA, CDR2 FQGNSA, per germline. The CDR3 is 15 residues long. The CDR3 reads CASSLGGRAYNEQFF. In nucleotides, the CDR3 is TGTGCCAGCAGCTTAGGCGGGAGGGCCTACAATGAGCAGTTCTTC.

The genes are TRBV29-1 and TRBJ2-7; 9 bases line up with TRBD2. Unmatched junction bases numbered 1, after V lost 1 base and J lost 0 bases. The V gene's germline CDR1 is SQVTM and CDR2 ANQGSEA. The CDR3 spans 14 residues. The CDR3 bases are TGCAGCGTTGAAGCTAGCGGGATCTCCTACGAGCAGTACTTC. This translates into CSVEASGISYEQYF.

As to this clonotype: One end of the junction fails to match germline, which may point to a read error. The rearrangement joins TRBV2 to TRBJ1-5; a possible D gene is TRBD1 (6 bases). CDR1 is SNHLY and CDR2 is FYNNEI in the germline V gene. This CDR3 is 14 amino acids long. Written as DNA, the CDR3 is TGTGCCAGCAGTACCGGACAGCTCAATCAGCCCCGGCATTTT. It codes for CASSTGQLNQPRHF.

This clonotype occurred once. As the CDR3 is not closed by the conserved phenylalanine or tryptophan, this likely results from a read error. This sequence joins TRBV20-1 and TRBJ2-3, with no clear D. The V end was cut by 6 bases, the J end by 1 base, with 11 bases between. The germline V gene has CDR1 DFQATT and CDR2 SNEGSKA (reference sequence). CDR3 length: 13 amino acids. CDR3 nucleotide sequence: TGCAGTGCCCAGGTGGCGGGCACAGATACGCAGTATTCT. It codes for CSAQVAGTDTQYS.

The chain combines TRBV5-5 with TRBJ2-7, with D possibly matching TRBD2 (5 bases). This CDR3 region has 15 residues. Trimming stripped 0 bases from V and 3 bases from J, with 13 bases between. Germline V gene sequence: CDR1 SGHKS, CDR2 YYEKEE (reference sequence). The CDR3 DNA sequence: TGTGCCAGCAGCTTGGAGGGAGTTCCCTTCTACGAGCAGTACTTC. This sequence encodes CASSLEGVPFYEQYF. Based on the CDR3 plus reference TRBV5-5 and TRBJ2-7, the full variable domain is DAGVTQSPTHLIKTRGQQVTLRCSPISGHKSVSWYQQVLGQGPQFIFQYYEKEERGRGNFPDRFSARQFPNYSSELNVNALLLGDSALYLCASSLEGVPFYEQYFGPGTRLTVT.

V is TRBV24-1 and J is TRBJ2-1, with D possibly matching TRBD2 (5 bases). Germline values: CDR1 KGHDR, CDR2 SFDVKD. This CDR3 contains 13 residues. The ends were cut back, 4 bases at V and 10 bases at J, with 13 bases in the middle. In DNA, the CDR3 is TGTGCCACCAGTGAGGGTAGGACTCCCGAGCAGTTCTTC. It is translated as CATSEGRTPEQFF.

This clonotype appeared many times. The genes are TRBV19 and TRBJ1-2, with D perhaps TRBD1 (5 bases). The CDR3 loop spans 15 amino acids. Germline V CDR1 and CDR2: LNHDA, SQIVND (reference sequence). V lost 4 bases, J lost 2 bases, and 14 bases lay in between. The DNA of the CDR3 is TGTGCCAGTAGTACGGGGGACGGAACCAACTATGGCTACACCTTC. It is translated as CASSTGDGTNYGYTF.

The CDR3 region has the DNA TGTGCCAGCAGCTTTAGGGCGGTTGAGCAGTTCTTC. Translating gives CASSFRAVEQFF. The chain carries TRBV7-9 and TRBJ2-1; D is uncertain. Per the germline V gene, CDR1 is SEHNR and CDR2 is FQNEAQ (reference sequence). The length of the CDR3 is 12 residues. The V end was cut by 3 bases, the J end by 9 bases, with 9 bases between. Full variable domain (rest looked up from reference TRBV7-9 and TRBJ2-1): DTGVSQNPRHKITKRGQNVTFRCDPISEHNRLYWYRQTLGQGPEFLTYFQNEAQLEKSRLLSDRFSAERPKGSFSTLEIQRTEQGDSAMYLCASSFRAVEQFFGPGTRLTVL.

The CDR3 DNA sequence: TGTGCCAGCAGCTTGTATCCCACAGATACGCAGTATTTT. This sequence encodes CASSLYPTDTQYF. This chain joins TRBV7-9 and TRBJ2-3; D ambiguous. Looked up from germline, CDR1 is SEHNR and CDR2 is FQNEAQ (reference sequence). The V end was cut by 3 bases, the J end by 2 bases, with 6 bases between. This CDR3 comprises 13 residues.

A note on this clonotype: A read error is possible here, since a much larger clone lies one base away. The V gene is TRBV6-5, the J gene TRBJ1-5, with D possibly TRBD1 on 6 matching bases. The CDR3 contains 14 residues. Per the germline V gene, CDR1 is MNHEY and CDR2 is SVGAGI. Written as DNA, the CDR3 is TGTGCCGGCAGTTATGGTACAGGGAATCAGCCCCAGCATTTT. It codes for CAGSYGTGNQPQHF.

This chain connects TRBV7-6 to TRBJ1-2; no definite D call. V was shortened by 4 bases and J by 4 bases, with 16 bases between the two germline ends. CDR1 and CDR2 (germline): SGHVS, FNYEAQ. CDR3 length: 15 residues. CDR3 bases: TGTGCCAGCAGCTCGTTGGACGGGGAAGCCTATGGCTACACCTTC. Its translation is CASSSLDGEAYGYTF.

This clonotype was seen many times. The CDR3 loop reads CASSLEDYGYTF. The CDR3 nucleotides read TGTGCCAGCAGCTTGGAAGACTATGGCTACACCTTC. The V and J genes are TRBV5-8 and TRBJ1-2; D unclear. Trimming shortened V by 0 bases and J by 3 bases, and 3 bases separated the two germline ends. The CDR3 covers 12 residues. Germline V gives CDR1 SGHTS, CDR2 YDEGEE.

On this clonotype: The CDR3 does not close with the conserved phenylalanine or tryptophan, likely indicating a read error. The V gene is TRBV2, the J gene TRBJ1-5; maybe TRBD1 (5 bases). The germline V gene encodes CDR1 SNHLY and CDR2 FYNNEI. The CDR3 runs to 18 residues. The V gene lost 7 bases and the J gene lost 0 bases, with 22 bases spanning the gap. The CDR3 sequence: CASNRNLGEEVSNQPQHL. The CDR3 region has the DNA TGTGCCAGCAATCGAAACTTGGGGGAAGAAGTTAGCAATCAGCCCCAGCATCTT.